This T cell receptor beta chain was observed in a study of sequential checkpoint blockade in melanoma. This CDR3 is 13 amino acids long. With 5 bases removed from V and 9 bases from J, the gap between germline ends came to 12 bases. Per the germline V gene, CDR1 is SGHDT and CDR2 is YYEEEE. Described treatment: randomized to nivolumab then ipilimumab (arm A) or the reverse (arm B). Sequenced by immunoSEQ multiplex PCR; TCRdb stores in-frame clones only, minus some. The table has some 30,000 clones, 82% seen once. The chain employs TRBV5-6 and TRBJ1-6, with D possibly being TRBD1 (5 bases). This clonotype was sampled from a human donor with melanoma. Specimen: CD8+ T cells sorted from blood (inferred from file names), collected from a patient given nivolumab and ipilimumab in sequence. Here the CDR3 reads CASSPGTRSPLHF. CDR3 DNA: TGTGCCAGCAGTCCCGGGACTCGTTCACCCCTCCACTTT.